The rows below give T cell receptor beta chains drawn from one sample of a study of vaccination and CD4 T cells after COVID-19. Which antigens these TCRs recognize remains unknown. MiXCR, run by TCRdb on the PCR reads, gives a single entry per CDR3 protein. The sample consists of about 11,000 distinct CDR3 sequences, 73% of them appearing once. Sequenced material: CD4+ T cells from blood, cultured in vitro. The receptors derive from a human donor who had recovered from COVID-19. Both conserved end residues are part of each CDR3. The D gene is left open where the match is weak. Size is omitted from some rows. Given values are once, few, many or a class for expanded clones.

V: TRBV10-3; D: NA; size: once; J: TRBJ1-5; CDR3: CATTGYSNQPQHF; DNA: TGTGCCACAACGGGTTATAGCAATCAGCCCCAGCATTTT
V: TRBV6-2/TRBV6-3; D: NA; size: NA; J: TRBJ2-7; CDR3: CASSYSGTGNSYEQYF; DNA: TGTGCCAGCAGTTACTCCGGGACGGGGAACTCCTACGAGCAGTACTTC
V: TRBV11-1; D: NA; size: NA; J: TRBJ2-1; CDR3: CANSRSGEQFF; DNA: TGTGCCAACAGCCGATCCGGTGAGCAGTTCTTC
V: TRBV6-2/TRBV6-3; D: TRBD1; size: NA; J: TRBJ1-1; CDR3: CASSPNTGTGGMNTEAFF; DNA: TGTGCCAGCAGCCCGAATACCGGGACAGGGGGCATGAACACTGAAGCTTTCTTT
V: TRBV20-1; D: TRBD1; size: few; J: TRBJ1-6; CDR3: CSATLGTGWSPLHF; DNA: TGCAGTGCTACTTTAGGGACAGGGTGGTCACCCCTCCACTTT
V: TRBV27; D: NA; size: NA; J: TRBJ2-3; CDR3: CASSSTPFPGGITDTQYF; DNA: TGTGCCAGCAGTTCCACCCCTTTCCCAGGGGGGATCACAGATACGCAGTATTTT
V: TRBV20-1; D: TRBD2; size: NA; J: TRBJ2-5; CDR3: CSASMAGGEGWETQYF; DNA: TGCAGTGCTAGTATGGCGGGGGGGGAAGGATGGGAGACCCAGTACTTC
V: TRBV7-2; D: NA; size: NA; J: TRBJ2-7; CDR3: CASSFRQGGYEQYF; DNA: TGTGCCAGCAGCTTCCGGCAGGGCGGATACGAGCAGTACTTC
V: TRBV12-3/TRBV12-4; D: NA; size: NA; J: TRBJ1-2; CDR3: CASSLRGLGGYTF; DNA: TGTGCCAGCAGTTTAAGGGGCTTGGGGGGCTACACCTTC
V: TRBV7-9; D: NA; size: NA; J: TRBJ2-3; CDR3: CASRTGPSTDTQYF; DNA: TGTGCCAGCCGTACAGGGCCTAGCACAGATACGCAGTATTTT
V: TRBV15; D: NA; size: NA; J: TRBJ1-1; CDR3: CATSRGDTEAFF; DNA: TGTGCCACCAGCAGGGGGGACACTGAAGCTTTCTTT
V: TRBV20-1; D: TRBD1; size: NA; J: TRBJ1-5; CDR3: CSARGTDFFDYSNQPQHF; DNA: TGCAGTGCTAGGGGGACAGATTTCTTCGACTATAGCAATCAGCCCCAGCATTTT
V: TRBV6-7; D: NA; size: NA; J: TRBJ2-7; CDR3: CASKGRTLLKQYF; DNA: TGTGCCAGCAAGGGTCGAACCCTACTGAAGCAGTACTTC
V: TRBV11-1; D: NA; size: few; J: TRBJ2-7; CDR3: CASSLAGEQYF; DNA: TGTGCCAGCAGCTTAGCGGGAGAGCAGTACTTC
V: TRBV6-1; D: TRBD1; size: NA; J: TRBJ2-7; CDR3: CASSLIGTGNGREQYF; DNA: TGTGCCAGCAGCCTAATCGGGACAGGGAACGGTCGCGAGCAGTACTTC
V: TRBV15; D: TRBD2; size: NA; J: TRBJ2-5; CDR3: CATAGLAGKSQETQYF; DNA: TGTGCCACCGCGGGACTAGCGGGCAAGTCCCAAGAGACCCAGTACTTC
V: TRBV20-1; D: NA; size: NA; J: TRBJ2-7; CDR3: CSAREVGSKYEQYF; DNA: TGCAGTGCTAGAGAAGTGGGCTCCAAATACGAGCAGTACTTC
V: TRBV20-1; D: NA; size: NA; J: TRBJ1-2; CDR3: CSASREYYGYTF; DNA: TGCAGTGCTAGCCGGGAGTACTATGGCTACACCTTC
V: TRBV24-1; D: NA; size: NA; J: TRBJ1-1; CDR3: CATSDWGKGEAFF; DNA: TGTGCCACCAGTGATTGGGGTAAGGGTGAAGCTTTCTTT
V: TRBV6-1; D: NA; size: NA; J: TRBJ2-5; CDR3: CASSEGRGREYF; DNA: TGTGCCAGCAGTGAAGGGAGGGGCAGGGAGTACTTC
V: TRBV21-1; D: NA; size: NA; J: TRBJ2-4; CDR3: CASSSGGAKNIQYF; DNA: TGTGCCAGCAGCTCGGGGGGAGCCAAAAACATTCAGTACTTC
V: TRBV29-1; D: TRBD1; size: NA; J: TRBJ2-7; CDR3: CSVVKGAREQYF; DNA: TGCAGCGTTGTCAAGGGGGCAAGGGAGCAGTACTTC
V: TRBV19; D: NA; size: NA; J: TRBJ1-2; CDR3: CASSLRTDRYGYTF; DNA: TGTGCCAGTAGTCTGAGGACAGATCGGTATGGCTACACCTTC
V: TRBV6-5; D: NA; size: NA; J: TRBJ2-7; CDR3: CASSYPNGPYLEQYF; DNA: TGTGCCAGCAGTTACCCCAACGGCCCTTACCTCGAGCAGTACTTC
V: TRBV20-1; D: NA; size: few; J: TRBJ1-6; CDR3: CSVGAPGHGVSPLHF; DNA: TGCAGTGTCGGGGCTCCGGGACACGGGGTCTCACCCCTCCACTTT
V: TRBV7-6; D: NA; size: NA; J: TRBJ1-6; CDR3: CASSLGMASPLHF; DNA: TGTGCCAGCAGCTTAGGGATGGCTTCACCCCTCCACTTT
V: TRBV2; D: NA; size: few; J: TRBJ2-3; CDR3: CASRSAVRDTQYF; DNA: TGTGCCAGCAGGTCGGCAGTAAGAGATACGCAGTATTTT
V: TRBV7-2; D: NA; size: NA; J: TRBJ2-7; CDR3: CASSLVFGATTGIPYEQYF; DNA: TGTGCCAGCAGTCTAGTTTTCGGGGCTACGACCGGAATCCCCTACGAGCAGTACTTC
V: TRBV20-1; D: NA; size: NA; J: TRBJ1-5; CDR3: CSAVTARGQPQHF; DNA: TGCAGTGCGGTGACAGCCAGAGGGCAGCCCCAGCATTTT
V: TRBV20-1; D: TRBD2; size: few; J: TRBJ2-2; CDR3: CSAWTSGMANTGELFF; DNA: TGCAGTGCTTGGACTAGCGGGATGGCGAACACCGGGGAGCTGTTTTTT
V: TRBV11-2; D: NA; size: NA; J: TRBJ2-2; CDR3: CASSLEGVGGNGELFF; DNA: TGTGCCAGCAGCTTAGAGGGCGTGGGAGGTAACGGGGAGCTGTTTTTT
V: TRBV20-1; D: NA; size: few; J: TRBJ1-6; CDR3: CSARETARGADSPLHF; DNA: TGCAGTGCTAGGGAGACAGCCCGAGGGGCTGATTCACCCCTCCACTTT
V: TRBV28; D: NA; size: NA; J: TRBJ1-6; CDR3: CASSLGRGGSPLHF; DNA: TGTGCCAGCAGTTTAGGGCGAGGCGGTTCACCCCTCCACTTT
V: TRBV11-2; D: NA; size: NA; J: TRBJ2-7; CDR3: CASSQRRTVTYEQYF; DNA: TGTGCCAGCAGCCAGCGAAGGACGGTGACCTACGAGCAGTACTTC
V: TRBV20-1; D: TRBD1; size: few; J: TRBJ1-2; CDR3: CSAEGQGDYGYTF; DNA: TGCAGTGCAGAGGGACAGGGAGACTATGGCTACACCTTC
V: TRBV28; D: TRBD2; size: medium-sized; J: TRBJ2-3; CDR3: CASSGVAGGNSTDTQYF; DNA: TGTGCCAGCAGTGGGGTAGCGGGAGGCAATAGCACAGATACGCAGTATTTT
V: TRBV20-1; D: NA; size: NA; J: TRBJ1-5; CDR3: CSAIRGVGNQPQHF; DNA: TGCAGTGCTATACGGGGGGTCGGCAATCAGCCCCAGCATTTT
V: TRBV4-2; D: TRBD2; size: NA; J: TRBJ2-1; CDR3: CASSQLAGVSSNGQFF; DNA: TGTGCCAGCAGCCAACTAGCGGGAGTATCAAGTAATGGGCAGTTCTTC
V: TRBV19; D: NA; size: medium-sized; J: TRBJ1-2; CDR3: CASSTTTVYGGYTF; DNA: TGTGCCAGTAGTACAACGACGGTCTACGGTGGCTACACCTTC
V: TRBV20-1; D: NA; size: NA; J: TRBJ2-1; CDR3: CSASPGSYNEQFF; DNA: TGCAGTGCTAGTCCGGGCAGCTACAATGAGCAGTTCTTC
V: TRBV7-2; D: NA; size: NA; J: TRBJ1-1; CDR3: CASSLVSGMNTEAFF; DNA: TGTGCCAGCAGCTTAGTGTCAGGCATGAACACTGAAGCTTTCTTT